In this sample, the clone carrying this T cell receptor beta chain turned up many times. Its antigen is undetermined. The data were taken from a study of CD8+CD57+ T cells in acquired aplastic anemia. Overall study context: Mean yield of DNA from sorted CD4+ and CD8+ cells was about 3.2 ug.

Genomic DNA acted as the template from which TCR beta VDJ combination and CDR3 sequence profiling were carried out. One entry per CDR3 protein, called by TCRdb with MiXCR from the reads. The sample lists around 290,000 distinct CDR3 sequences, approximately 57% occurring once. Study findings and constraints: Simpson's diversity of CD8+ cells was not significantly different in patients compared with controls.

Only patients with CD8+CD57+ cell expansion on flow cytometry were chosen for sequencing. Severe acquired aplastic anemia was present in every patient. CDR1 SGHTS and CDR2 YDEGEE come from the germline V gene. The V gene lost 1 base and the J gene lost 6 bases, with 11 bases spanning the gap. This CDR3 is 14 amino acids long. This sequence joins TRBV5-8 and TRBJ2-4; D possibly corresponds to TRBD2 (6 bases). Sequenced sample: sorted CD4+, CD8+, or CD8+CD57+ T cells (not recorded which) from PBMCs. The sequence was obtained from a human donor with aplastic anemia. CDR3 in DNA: TGTGCCAGCAGCTTGCCTAGCGCAACAAACATTCAGTACTTC. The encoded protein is CASSLPSATNIQYF.